This record concerns one TCR beta chain sequence. Each subset's genomic DNA was shared equally among a number of immunoSEQ plates. Data came from immunoSEQ multiplex PCR; TCRdb stores just in-frame clones and leaves some out. The sample has some 680,000 clones; roughly 73% are singletons. This sample was taken from a study of shared clonotypes between healthy human individuals. Germline CDR1 MRHNA, CDR2 SNTAGT. The ends were cut back, 5 bases at V and 6 bases at J, with 13 bases in the middle. The CDR3 spans 14 residues. Caucasian adults living in Nashville, Tennessee, provided all samples. This TCR was sampled from a young woman in good health. Sequencing was done on a sample of memory CD4+ T cells sorted from blood. As to subset: CD45RA-negative fraction. The rearrangement joins TRBV6-4 to TRBJ2-2, with D tentatively TRBD1 (6 bases). CDR3 sequence: CASSRQEEAGELFF. CDR3 coding DNA: TGTGCCAGCAGTCGACAGGAAGAGGCCGGGGAGCTGTTTTTT.